The text below deals with one TCR beta chain. Its antigen remains unidentified. Within one base of it there is no much larger clone, and no base qualities were kept. Library prep was done by the immunoSEQ multiplex PCR assay. In TCRdb, the immuneACCESS table is reduced to in-frame sequences with V and J assigned. These tables do not hold every clone; where another copy was compared, an unresolved V gene accounts for under half, and the others remain unexplained. The sample table shows tens of thousands of clones, and about 92% are seen once. Approximately 1.9% of the sample lies in the top ten. The sample comes from a study of T cell changes during pregnancy in multiple sclerosis (dated by TCRdb to between 2017 and 2020). Regarding the study in general: The study looked at changes in the T cell repertoire across pregnancy in women with multiple sclerosis.

As encoded in the germline V gene (reference sequence), CDR1 is GTSNPN while CDR2 is SVGIG. The CDR3 starts with the cysteine, ends with the phenylalanine, and has 13 residues. CDR3 DNA only is kept here, 39 bases in frame from base 1. V is reduced by 4 bases and J by 4 bases, leaving a spacing of 11 bases between them. The V and J segments used are TRBV30 and TRBJ1-5; the D segment could be TRBD1, given 5 matching bases. The material was peripheral blood, obtained after pregnancy. The clonotype was recovered from a female donor with multiple sclerosis, enrolled in a pregnancy study. The CDR3 protein is CAWIRGENQPQHF. The DNA is TGTGCCTGGATCCGGGGGGAGAATCAGCCCCAGCATTTT. Full variable domain (CDR3 extended with the reference TRBV30 and TRBJ1-5 proteins): SQTIHQWPATLVQPVGSPLSLECTVEGTSNPNLYWYRQAAGRGLQLLFYSVGIGQISSEVPQNLSASRPQDRQFILSSKKLLLSDSGFYLCAWIRGENQPQHFGDGTRLSIL.